This T cell receptor (beta chain) emerged from a study of T-cell reconstitution after alpha-beta-depleted transplantation in children. General study results and limits: Alpha-beta T cells present about two months after transplant were reported to originate from several hundred expanded graft clones. For some patients, TCRbeta diversity was high at day 60 because of recipient T cells and thymic progenitors that survived. Newly produced T cells mostly accounted for T-cell counts and diversity one year post-transplant.

As it was prepared, the TCRbeta library received unique molecular identifiers. MiXCR, applied by TCRdb to the PCR reads, yields one record per CDR3 protein. The data show 500,000 to 600,000 distinct CDR3 sequences, roughly 30% seen once. In the case of this clonotype: No antigen is known for it.

The germline V and J ends were trimmed by 4 bases and 5 bases, with 10 bases remaining between them. CDR1 and CDR2 from the germline V gene are SGHAT and FQNNGV. The CDR3 contains 13 residues. This sample comprised PBMCs, obtained before TCRalphabeta/CD19-depleted stem cell transplant. This sequence was found in a boy under three years old with Wiskott-Aldrich syndrome, due to receive a stem cell transplant. The chain links TRBV11-2 to TRBJ2-3; D might be TRBD2 (5 bases). Here the CDR3 reads CASSSGLGDTQYF. As DNA, the CDR3 is TGTGCCAGCAGCTCAGGACTGGGAGATACGCAGTATTTT.